This T cell receptor (beta chain) was captured by sequencing in a study of blood T cell repertoires in COVID-19. Overall study context: In each case, the material was cDNA or gDNA derived from T cells, B-cell-depleted T cells, or PBMCs.

The J segment lost 4 bases and the V segment lost 4 bases, leaving 2 bases of the junction unmatched. The CDR3 spans 15 residues. CDR1 SGHAT and CDR2 FQNNGV come from the germline V gene. Data came from immunoSEQ multiplex PCR; TCRdb stores just in-frame clones and leaves some out. The sample has approximately 200,000 clones; roughly 81% are singletons. The chain combines TRBV11-2 with TRBJ2-7, with TRBD2 matching over 15 bases. The sample taken for sequencing was peripheral blood. The source of this sequence is a woman of 80 years or more with COVID-19, enrolled during active disease. CDR3 DNA sequence: TGTGCCAGCAGCTCCGGGACTAGCGGGGGGTACGAGCAGTACTTC. It is translated as CASSSGTSGGYEQYF.